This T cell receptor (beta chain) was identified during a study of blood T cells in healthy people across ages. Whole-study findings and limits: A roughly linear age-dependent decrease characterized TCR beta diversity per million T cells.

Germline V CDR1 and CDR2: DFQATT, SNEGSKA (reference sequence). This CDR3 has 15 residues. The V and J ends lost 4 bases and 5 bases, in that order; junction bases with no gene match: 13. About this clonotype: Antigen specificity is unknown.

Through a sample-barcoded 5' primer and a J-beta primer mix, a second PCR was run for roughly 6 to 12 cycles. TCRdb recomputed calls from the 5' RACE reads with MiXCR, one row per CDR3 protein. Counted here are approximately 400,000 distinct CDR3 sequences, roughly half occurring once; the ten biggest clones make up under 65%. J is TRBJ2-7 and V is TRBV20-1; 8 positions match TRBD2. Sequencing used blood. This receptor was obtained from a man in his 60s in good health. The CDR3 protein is CSATSYSGGPHEQYF. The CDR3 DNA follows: TGCAGTGCTACCTCTTACAGCGGGGGCCCTCACGAGCAGTACTTC.